What follows are 31 T cell receptor beta chains derived from one specimen sequenced in a study of blood T cell repertoires in COVID-19 (dated by TCRdb to 2018 to 2020). Libraries were prepared through the immunoSEQ multiplex PCR assay. TCRdb's version of the immuneACCESS table is confined to in-frame rearrangements and falls short of the full clone set. An unresolved V gene accounts for under half of the shortfall where checked; the remainder is of unknown origin. In this sample the table shows approximately 25,000 clones, over 75% of which occur a single time. The ten largest clones capture 2% to 2.5% of the sample. The sequenced sample consisted of peripheral blood. The receptors were sampled from a woman in her seventies with COVID-19, enrolled during active disease.

V usage is TRBV12-3 or TRBV12-4 and J usage is TRBJ1-2; 9 bases map to TRBD1. The J segment lost 8 bases and the V segment lost 2 bases, leaving 3 bases of the junction unmatched. The CDR3 spans 13 residues. DNA of the CDR3: TGTGCCAGCAGTTTAAACAGGGGGCGAGGCTACACCTTC. Translation gives CASSLNRGRGYTF.

The chain couples TRBV7-2 to TRBJ1-1, with 9 bases aligning to TRBD1. With V trimmed by 0 bases and J by 7 bases, 3 bases remained unmatched. The CDR3 is made up of 14 amino acids. CDR1 and CDR2 from the germline V gene are SGHTA and FQGNSA. The DNA of the CDR3 is TGTGCCAGCAGCTTAGCCACAGGGGGCCATGAAGCTTTCTTT. Translated, it gives CASSLATGGHEAFF.

The CDR3 sequence is CASSRSETQYF. CDR3 in DNA: TGTGCCAGCAGCCGAAGCGAGACCCAGTACTTC. The V and J genes are TRBV5-5 and TRBJ2-5; D not resolved. CDR1 and CDR2 from the germline V gene are SGHKS and YYEKEE (reference sequence). The CDR3 covers 11 residues. Trimming removed 4 bases at V and 5 bases at J, with 6 bases between.

This rearrangement joins TRBV7-2 to TRBJ2-7; D is unresolved. The V gene's germline CDR1 is SGHTA and CDR2 FQGNSA. The length of the CDR3 is 14 residues. The ends were cut back, 4 bases at V and 0 bases at J, with 10 bases in the middle. CDR3 DNA: TGTGCCAGCAGCTCCGAGAGGAGCTCCTACGAGCAGTACTTC. Protein: CASSSERSSYEQYF.

This clone was counted once. This chain links TRBV5-5 with TRBJ1-6; weak D call: TRBD1 (6 bases). The CDR3 is made up of 18 amino acids. The ends were cut back, 4 bases at V and 5 bases at J, with 22 bases in the middle. Germline CDR1 is SGHKS and CDR2 is YYEKEE (reference sequence). The CDR3 is CASSPTGLGARNNSPLHF. Written as DNA, the CDR3 is TGTGCCAGCAGCCCTACAGGACTGGGGGCGCGCAATAATTCACCCCTCCACTTT. The full variable domain, rest sourced from reference TRBV5-5 and TRBJ1-6, is DAGVTQSPTHLIKTRGQQVTLRCSPISGHKSVSWYQQVLGQGPQFIFQYYEKEERGRGNFPDRFSARQFPNYSSELNVNALLLGDSALYLCASSPTGLGARNNSPLHFGNGTRLTVT.

In this sample, this clone turned up once. The J gene is TRBJ1-2, the V gene TRBV28; 8 bases align to TRBD1. The V and J ends lost 4 bases and 5 bases, in that order; junction bases with no gene match: 9. Germline lookup yields CDR1 MDHEN and CDR2 SYDVKM. This CDR3 contains 15 residues. CDR3 in DNA: TGTGCCAGCAGTTCACCCAGGGGGCACGAATATGGCTACACCTTC. It specifies CASSSPRGHEYGYTF.

V gene TRBV2 combines with J gene TRBJ1-5, with 8 bases matching TRBD1. V was pared by 6 bases and J by 7 bases, with 5 bases of the junction left unmatched. From germline, CDR1 is SNHLY and CDR2 FYNNEI. The CDR3 spans 13 residues. CDR3 DNA sequence: TGTGCCAGCAGGGACAGGGACGGGCAGCCCCAGCATTTT. It codes for CASRDRDGQPQHF.

The CDR3 loop reads CASMEDRLYGYTF. As DNA, the CDR3 is TGTGCCAGTATGGAGGACAGGCTCTATGGCTACACCTTC. The J gene is TRBJ1-2, the V gene TRBV19; 7 bases fit TRBD1. V was pared by 7 bases and J by 4 bases, with 6 bases of the junction left unmatched. The CDR3 sequence is 13 residues long. Germline V lookup: CDR1 LNHDA, CDR2 SQIVND (reference sequence).

The rearrangement uses TRBV6-6 and TRBJ1-2; 11 bases are a match to TRBD1. Germline V lookup: CDR1 MNHNY, CDR2 SVGAGI (reference sequence). Trimming removed 5 bases from V and 8 bases from J; junction bases left unmatched: 7. CDR3 size: 14 residues. The CDR3 loop reads CASSGPGQGEGYTF. The DNA of the CDR3 is TGTGCCAGCAGTGGGCCGGGACAGGGGGAGGGCTACACCTTC.

The chain carries TRBV7-9 and TRBJ2-1; D unclear. Trimming shortened V by 0 bases and J by 3 bases, and 9 bases separated the two germline ends. Germline-derived CDR1 and CDR2 are SEHNR and FQNEAQ (reference sequence). This CDR3 contains 15 residues. CDR3 sequence (DNA): TGTGCCAGCAGCTTAGCGCTGAGAAGCTACAATGAGCAGTTCTTC. Protein: CASSLALRSYNEQFF.

V and J are TRBV28 and TRBJ1-5; the D is unclear. CDR1 is MDHEN, CDR2 SYDVKM, per germline. The CDR3 length is 14 residues. V was clipped by 5 bases and J by 4 bases, with 12 bases between them. Here the CDR3 DNA reads TGTGCCAGCAGTCTCCTAGGAGGGAATCAGCCCCAGCATTTT. It translates to CASSLLGGNQPQHF.

This sequence joins TRBV7-3 and TRBJ2-1; 12 positions match TRBD2. This CDR3 region has 17 residues. After removal of 4 bases from V and 6 bases from J, the junction contained 10 bases not matched to a gene. Germline loops: CDR1 SGHTA, CDR2 FQGTGA. The CDR3 loop reads CASSSSVLAGGGNEQFF. The CDR3 DNA sequence: TGTGCCAGCAGCTCCTCTGTACTAGCGGGGGGTGGCAATGAGCAGTTCTTC.

The chain combines TRBV9 with TRBJ2-2; 7 nucleotides line up with TRBD2. V shed 4 bases, J shed 0 bases, and the junction held 6 bases outside the gene matches. Per germline, CDR1 SGDLS and CDR2 YYNGEE. The CDR3 sequence is 16 residues long. CDR3 sequence (DNA): TGTGCCAGCAGCCCTCGACGGGGGGCGAACACCGGGGAGCTGTTTTTT. This codes for CASSPRRGANTGELFF.

CDR3 DNA: TGTGCCAGCAGCTTATGGACAGGGGGCCACAATGAGCAGTTCTTC. It translates to CASSLWTGGHNEQFF. This chain joins TRBV7-2 and TRBJ2-1, with 11 bases matching TRBD1. There are 15 residues in the CDR3. The V gene's germline CDR1 is SGHTA and CDR2 FQGNSA. V dropped 2 bases and J dropped 5; count of bases not matched to a gene: 2.

The chain is built from TRBV10-3 and TRBJ1-1; D is unclear. Germline lookup yields CDR1 ENHRY and CDR2 SYGVKD. Trimming took off 11 bases at V and 1 base at J, with 14 bases between the two ends. This CDR3 is built from 13 residues. CDR3 amino acids: CALRERENTEAFF. The CDR3, as DNA: TGTGCCCTCCGGGAACGCGAGAACACTGAAGCTTTCTTT.

J is TRBJ1-1 and V is TRBV7-9; 8 bases match TRBD1. Germline-derived CDR1 and CDR2 are SEHNR and FQNEAQ (reference sequence). V shed 7 bases and J 2 bases; nucleotides not matched to a gene: 9. This CDR3 comprises 15 residues. For the CDR3, the DNA is TGTGCCAGCACGCCGCGGGGACAGGAAAACACTGAAGCTTTCTTT. Protein product: CASTPRGQENTEAFF.

The chain carries TRBV6-5 and TRBJ1-1; D is perhaps TRBD1 (6 bases). The CDR3 spans 14 residues. Per the germline V gene, CDR1 is MNHEY and CDR2 is SVGAGI. V was trimmed by 4 bases and J by 4 bases, leaving 13 bases between them. CDR3 amino acids: CASSSRGGLTEAFF. Written as DNA, the CDR3 is TGTGCCAGCAGTTCCCGCGGGGGGCTCACTGAAGCTTTCTTT.

J is TRBJ1-4 and V is TRBV10-3; TRBD1 aligns across 9 bases. V lost 0 bases and J lost 7; bases outside the gene matches: 3. The CDR3 consists of 15 residues. Germline V lookup: CDR1 ENHRY, CDR2 SYGVKD. The CDR3 reads CAISESGQGSEKLFF. The CDR3, as DNA: TGTGCCATCAGTGAGTCGGGACAGGGAAGTGAAAAACTGTTTTTT.

The chain is built from TRBV20-1 and TRBJ2-1; TRBD1 aligns across 9 bases. CDR1 DFQATT and CDR2 SNEGSKA come from the germline V gene (reference sequence). The CDR3 loop spans 17 amino acids. Losses at the gene ends were 3 bases for V and 2 bases for J; bases not matched to a gene: 11. CDR3 in amino acids: CSASVGQGAAAYNEQFF. The CDR3 DNA sequence: TGCAGTGCTAGTGTGGGACAGGGTGCGGCCGCCTACAATGAGCAGTTCTTC.

The J gene is TRBJ2-7, the V gene TRBV7-2, with 11 nucleotides matching TRBD2. Germline V gives CDR1 SGHTA, CDR2 FQGNSA. Trimming removed 0 bases from V and 2 bases from J; junction bases left unmatched: 9. The CDR3 has 18 amino acids. The CDR3 loop is CASSLAPGLAGFAYEQYV. The CDR3, as DNA: TGTGCCAGCAGCTTAGCCCCCGGACTAGCGGGTTTTGCCTACGAGCAGTACGTC.

V gene TRBV6-1 combines with J gene TRBJ2-2; the D is unclear. Germline CDR1 is MNHNS and CDR2 is SASEGT. The V and J ends lost 5 bases and 5 bases respectively, with 15 bases between them. The CDR3 length is 15 residues. This CDR3 is CASSRRTVGTGELFF. The DNA for the CDR3 is TGTGCCAGCAGTCGCCGCACAGTTGGAACCGGGGAGCTGTTTTTT.

The genes are TRBV29-1 and TRBJ2-3, with TRBD1 identical over 8 bases. Per the germline V gene, CDR1 is SQVTM and CDR2 is ANQGSEA. The CDR3 contains 14 residues. V shed 5 bases, J shed 0 bases, and the junction held 4 bases outside the gene matches. CDR3 region: CSVLTGGSTDTQYF. In DNA, the CDR3 is TGCAGCGTTCTAACAGGGGGAAGCACAGATACGCAGTATTTT.

The rearrangement uses TRBV19 and TRBJ1-5; possibly TRBD1 for D (5 bases). The germline CDR1 and CDR2 sequences are LNHDA and SQIVND (reference sequence). The CDR3 has 17 residues. The V gene lost 5 bases and the J gene lost 1 base, with 18 bases spanning the gap. CDR3 in amino acids: CASSPSRGARSNQPQHF. The CDR3 DNA follows: TGTGCCAGTAGTCCCTCACGTGGGGCGAGGAGCAATCAGCCCCAGCATTTT.

The rearrangement joins TRBV5-6 to TRBJ2-7; 7 positions match TRBD1. The CDR3 has 15 residues. With 4 bases clipped from V and 0 bases from J, the junction kept 7 bases outside the gene matches. Germline assignment: CDR1 SGHDT and CDR2 YYEEEE. The CDR3 loop is CASSPGQPHSYEQYF. CDR3 sequence (DNA): TGTGCCAGCAGCCCGGGACAGCCACACTCCTACGAGCAGTACTTC.

The rearrangement links TRBV13 to TRBJ1-1; D gene ambiguous. Germline-derived CDR1 and CDR2 are PRHDT and FYEKMQ (reference sequence). The CDR3 totals 13 residues. Trimming shortened V by 2 bases and J by 6 bases, and 10 bases separated the two germline ends. CDR3 coding DNA: TGTGCCAGCAGCTTAAGAGGGTTCGCTGAAGCTTTCTTT. Translated, it gives CASSLRGFAEAFF.

This clone was observed a single time. The chain is built from TRBV27 and TRBJ2-7; D may be TRBD1 (6 bases). The germline V gene has CDR1 MNHEY and CDR2 SMNVEV (reference sequence). This CDR3 has 15 residues. Trimming took 6 bases from V and 3 from J, leaving 18 bases between them. CDR3 coding DNA: TGTGCCAGCAGCTACAGGGCAAGGGGCTTCTACGAGCAGTACTTC. Protein product: CASSYRARGFYEQYF.

This chain joins TRBV3-1 (or the pseudogene TRBV3-2) and TRBJ1-1; D is uncertain. The ends were cut back, 4 bases at V and 4 bases at J, with 7 bases in the middle. CDR1 is LGHDT and CDR2 is YNNKEL in the germline V gene (reference sequence). There are 12 residues in the CDR3. The CDR3 spells CASSLGSTEAFF. For the CDR3, the DNA is TGTGCCAGCAGCCTAGGGAGCACTGAAGCTTTCTTT.

The chain links TRBV9 to TRBJ1-1; 9 bases are a match to TRBD1. The CDR3 loop spans 15 amino acids. Germline V gene lookup returns CDR1 SGDLS and CDR2 YYNGEE. With 7 bases clipped from V and 4 bases from J, the junction kept 11 bases outside the gene matches. The CDR3 protein is CASAPHRDRATEAFF. The CDR3 DNA follows: TGTGCCAGCGCCCCCCACAGGGACAGGGCCACTGAAGCTTTCTTT.

This clone was seen once. The chain is built from TRBV6-5 and TRBJ1-2; 8 positions match TRBD1. After removal of 3 bases from V and 8 bases from J, the junction contained 11 bases not matched to a gene. This CDR3 spans 15 amino acids. Germline V gene lookup returns CDR1 MNHEY and CDR2 SVGAGI. CDR3 loop: CASSYRDRPLEGYTF. CDR3 nucleotides: TGTGCCAGCAGTTATCGGGACAGGCCTCTTGAGGGCTACACCTTC.

The genes are TRBV21-1 and TRBJ1-2. TRBV21-1 is described as a pseudogene. The CDR3 extends over 16 amino acids. The CDR3 sequence: CASSKRGKNDLYGYTF. In DNA, the CDR3 is TGTGCCAGCAGCAAGCGGGGAAAGAACGACCTCTATGGCTACACCTTC.

This chain joins TRBV19 and TRBJ2-2, with 7 bases identical to TRBD1. Germline V gives CDR1 LNHDA, CDR2 SQIVND (reference sequence). CDR3 length: 14 residues. V was pared by 6 bases and J by 2 bases, with 3 bases of the junction left unmatched. CDR3 sequence reads: CASSRDRNTGELFF. For the CDR3, the DNA is TGTGCCAGTAGCCGGGACAGAAACACCGGGGAGCTGTTTTTT.